The table lists the clone carrying this TCR beta chain with a few counts. Its antigen is not identified. This specimen belongs to a study of cytomegalovirus exposure and HLA in healthy donors. Across the whole study: Ancestry clustering placed 70% to 90% of about 400 genotyped donors in the Caucasian-associated cluster.

The study ran its PCR with 60 Vbeta and 13 Jbeta primers. The protocol was immunoSEQ multiplex PCR, while the TCRdb copy is restricted to in-frame clones and leaves out a portion. Counted here are 140,000 or so clones, 80% to 85% occurring once; the ten biggest clones make up less than 3.5%. General observations from the study: CMV serostatus was the only immune exposure information that was available. According to the study, approximately 150 TCR beta chains were cytomegalovirus-associated.

The CDR3 is made up of 16 amino acids. The germline V gene has CDR1 SGHNT and CDR2 YYREEE (reference sequence). Trimming cost V 2 bases and J 4 bases; bases outside gene matches: 4. What was sequenced was PBMCs. This sequence originates from a woman in her twenties or thirties in good health and CMV-seronegative. This sequence joins TRBV5-4 and TRBJ2-2; 11 bases are a match to TRBD1. The CDR3 nucleotides are TGTGCCAGCAGCTTTGGACAGGGGGCGCTCACCGGGGAGCTGTTTTTT. It encodes CASSFGQGALTGELFF. Filled out from reference TRBV5-4 and TRBJ2-2, the complete variable domain reads ETGVTQSPTHLIKTRGQQVTLRCSSQSGHNTVSWYQQALGQGPQFIFQYYREEENGRGNFPPRFSGLQFPNYSSELNVNALELDDSALYLCASSFGQGALTGELFFGEGSRLTVL.